A selection of T cell receptor beta chains follows, all from one sample in a study of cytomegalovirus exposure and HLA in healthy donors. TCRdb keeps only in-frame clones here, not all; method: immunoSEQ multiplex PCR. The sample holds hundreds of thousands of clones, approximately 90% seen once. Sequencing input: PBMCs. These receptors all stem from a woman between 18 and 29 years old in good health and CMV-seronegative. The CDR3 runs from the conserved cysteine through the conserved F or W. A D gene is named only where the DNA matches it firmly. A clone size is listed for some rows: how often the clone was seen (once, few, many), or a class if it is expanded.

V gene: TRBV6-1; clone size: NA; J gene: TRBJ1-5; D gene: NA; CDR3 DNA: TGTGCCAGCAGTGAATCGGTGAAGTCTCAGCCCCAGCATTTT; CDR3 protein: CASSESVKSQPQHF
V gene: TRBV6-1; clone size: NA; J gene: TRBJ1-4; D gene: NA; CDR3 DNA: TGTGCCAGCGGGGAACGGGGGGCTAATGAAAAACTGTTTTTT; CDR3 protein: CASGERGANEKLFF
V gene: TRBV7-6; clone size: NA; J gene: TRBJ2-5; D gene: TRBD1; CDR3 DNA: TGTGCCAGCAGCCATCCAGGGACAGATCAAGAGACCCAGTACTTC; CDR3 protein: CASSHPGTDQETQYF
V gene: TRBV29-1; clone size: NA; J gene: TRBJ1-1; D gene: NA; CDR3 DNA: TGCAGCGCTGCGGACTCAAACACTGAAGCTTTCTTT; CDR3 protein: CSAADSNTEAFF
V gene: TRBV5-6; clone size: NA; J gene: TRBJ2-7; D gene: TRBD1; CDR3 DNA: TGTGCCAGCAGCATGGTAGGGACAGGGATTCTCAACTCCTACGAGCAGTACTTC; CDR3 protein: CASSMVGTGILNSYEQYF
V gene: TRBV7-9; clone size: NA; J gene: TRBJ1-4; D gene: TRBD1; CDR3 DNA: TGTGCCAGCAGCGTACAGGGGACCAATGAAAAACTGTTTTTT; CDR3 protein: CASSVQGTNEKLFF
V gene: TRBV7-9; clone size: NA; J gene: TRBJ2-7; D gene: TRBD2; CDR3 DNA: TGTGCCAGCAGCTGGCAGGGAGGGAACTACGAGCAGTACTTC; CDR3 protein: CASSWQGGNYEQYF
V gene: TRBV4-1; clone size: once; J gene: TRBJ2-1; D gene: TRBD2; CDR3 DNA: TGCGCCAGCAGCCAAGAGCAGCGGGGGGTCCGGCATGAGCAGTTCTTC; CDR3 protein: CASSQEQRGVRHEQFF
V gene: TRBV20-1; clone size: NA; J gene: TRBJ2-5; D gene: NA; CDR3 DNA: TGCAGTGCTCGGCTCGGGGAGACCCAGTACTTC; CDR3 protein: CSARLGETQYF
V gene: TRBV2; clone size: NA; J gene: TRBJ2-7; D gene: NA; CDR3 DNA: TGTGCCAGCAGCCTGGCCGGGACTGCTACGTACGAGCAGTACTTC; CDR3 protein: CASSLAGTATYEQYF
V gene: TRBV28; clone size: NA; J gene: TRBJ2-7; D gene: NA; CDR3 DNA: TGTGCCAGCAGTTTCAACTACGAGCAGTACTTC; CDR3 protein: CASSFNYEQYF
V gene: TRBV5-1; clone size: NA; J gene: TRBJ2-7; D gene: TRBD2; CDR3 DNA: TGCGCCAGCAGCTTGGAAGCGGGAGCCTACGAGCAGTACTTC; CDR3 protein: CASSLEAGAYEQYF
V gene: TRBV28; clone size: NA; J gene: TRBJ2-5; D gene: TRBD2; CDR3 DNA: TGTGCCAGCAGTTTGGCTAGCGGGAGAAGAGAGACCCAGTACTTC; CDR3 protein: CASSLASGRRETQYF